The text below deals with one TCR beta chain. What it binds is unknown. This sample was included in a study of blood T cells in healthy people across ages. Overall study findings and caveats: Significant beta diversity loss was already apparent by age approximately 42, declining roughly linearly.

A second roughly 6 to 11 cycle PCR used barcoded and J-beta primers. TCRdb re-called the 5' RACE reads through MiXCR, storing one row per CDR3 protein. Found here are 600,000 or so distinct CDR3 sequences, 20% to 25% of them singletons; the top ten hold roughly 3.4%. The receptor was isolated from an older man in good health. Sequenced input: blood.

Here the CDR3 DNA reads TGTGCCAGCACCCCCGGGACAGGGATTATTCAGCCCCAGCATTTT. This sequence encodes CASTPGTGIIQPQHF. J is TRBJ1-5 and V is TRBV28, with TRBD1 matching 9 bases. The CDR3 sequence is 15 residues long. V gave up 7 bases and J gave up 6 bases; unmatched junction bases: 10. Germline loops: CDR1 MDHEN, CDR2 SYDVKM.